This TCR beta chain was retrieved from a study of blood T cells in healthy people across ages (dated by TCRdb to the mid-2010s). Notes on the research overall: In model experiments, template switching captured roughly one uniquely barcoded TCR beta cDNA molecule for every two T cells. Using deep sequencing normalized with unique cDNA molecular identifiers, the study measured how TCR beta repertoire diversity changes with age. The donors were split into four age groups: young (average around 15 years), middle-aged (roughly 39), aged (more than 55) and long-lived (82). To avoid experimental bias, donors of different ages were distributed randomly across sequencing lanes. The study analyzed two additional independent replicas of 1 million unique cDNA reads from the same blood draw for two donors, one aged 18 to 29 and one aged 80 or older. General study outcomes and caveats: As age increased, observed TCR beta diversity per million T cells dropped in a roughly linear way, and a significant reduction was already evident by age around 41. Compared with the aged group, the long-lived group had more naive CD4+ T cells, fewer expanded clones and increased TCR diversity, suggesting age selection. The CMV infection status of donors was not known, potentially confounding age-related changes in expanded clonotypes. There was a strong correlation between observed TCR beta diversity and the percentage of naive T cells measured by flow cytometry. Total diversity estimates from one million sequenced T cells were considered lower bounds and underestimates. Conclusive comparison of naive and antigen-experienced compartments was prevented by the profiling of bulk unsorted PBMCs.

The roughly 39 donors, aged roughly 6 to 100 years, were systemically healthy Caucasian individuals from Russia. Each donor gave about 9.2 milliliters of peripheral blood, drawn into EDTA-treated Vacutainer tubes. Ficoll-Paque density-gradient centrifugation was used to isolate PBMCs, with at least 7 million per sample. Trizol reagent was used to extract total RNA from PBMCs, with at least 6 micrograms per sample. Naive CD45RAhigh/CD27high T cell percentages were measured by flow cytometry on a PBMC aliquot from every donor. Library method: 5' RACE. A second roughly 6 to 11 cycle PCR used a sample-barcoded 5' primer and a J-beta primer mix. Each TCR beta cDNA molecule received a unique molecular identifier from a template-switch 5' adaptor carrying 12 random nucleotides. At least 2.5 million CDR3-containing paired-end reads were obtained from each sample. First-strand cDNA synthesis was performed from all RNA using the Mint cDNA synthesis kit, with priming by a TRBC-specific oligonucleotide. Following uracil-DNA glycosylase treatment, a first 18-cycle PCR with universal primers M1SS and BC2_uni_R was performed on all cDNA. Processing in the source paper ran as follows. Normalization of each sample was performed by random selection of 1 million high-quality reads, each carrying a distinct molecular identifier. Reads with shared molecular identifiers were discarded instead of being binned into consensus sequences. MiTCR, set to a Q25 quality threshold and the strictest error-elimination algorithm, was used for CDR3 identification, clonotype clustering and error correction. A nonparametric unseen species model with Euler transformation was used to estimate a lower bound on total TCR beta diversity. The public reads were run again by TCRdb, first through fastp at Q25 and then through MiXCR, and only productive beta chains were kept. CDR3 protein duplicates are merged, each entry listing the most common genes and DNA. The V and J calls reflect TCRdb's pipeline rather than the authors' work. For this sample there are 1.5 million to 2 million distinct CDR3 sequences; 39% appear just once. Together, the top ten hold about 23% of the sample.

Spanning cysteine to phenylalanine, the CDR3 consists of 18 amino acids. CDR3 DNA only is kept here, 54 bases in frame from base 1. V is pruned by 2 bases and J by 5 bases, leaving 19 bases of the junction without a gene match. CDR1 and CDR2 (SQVTM, ANQGSEA) derive from the germline V gene. This clonotype was seen a few times. No cognate antigen has been identified for it. Base qualities are missing; no much larger clone stands one base away. The receptor's source is a human donor in good health. The specimen sequenced was blood. Recombination joined TRBV29-1 with TRBJ2-3, with 7 central nucleotides matching TRBD2. The CDR3 sequence is CSVERGGGGPTLGDTQYF. In nucleotide form, the sequence is TGCAGCGTTGAAAGGGGCGGCGGGGGTCCAACACTGGGAGATACGCAGTATTTT.